This TCR beta chain originates from a study of T cell responses to AZD1222 COVID-19 vaccine (dated by TCRdb to about 2021). Background for the entire study: TCR sequencing was performed for approximately 240 trial participants, of whom around 210 were given two doses of AZD1222 and approximately 26 were given two doses of MenACWY control vaccine. Enrollment into the trials was organized by age into subgroups of 18-55, 56-69 and 70-plus years, and those subgroups contained approximately 150, 30 and 60 TCR-sequenced participants, respectively.

The time point tag for this specimen amounts to: about 28 days (+/-7) after the second vaccine dose. AZD1222 recipients given second doses at about 4 weeks or at about 12 weeks were pooled, since spike-specific TCR depth and breadth were not found to differ between the two schedules. The vaccinee samples were drawn from two UK trials, COV001 and COV002, one of which was a single-blind randomized controlled phase 2/3 trial testing AZD1222 (ChAdOx1 nCoV-19) in healthy adults. Trial participant PBMC samples were collected at day 0 and day 28 after the second dose for TCRbeta chain sequencing. As to this clone: Its cognate antigen has yet to be identified. Base qualities were left out, and no much larger clone turns up one base away.

Points the paper makes about the study in general: Conclusions about previously exposed vaccinees are limited because only five to seven AZD1222 recipients were SARS-CoV-2 seropositive at baseline. In the small 56-69-year group, the increase in depth fell short of significance, most likely because of low power. CD4 TCRs associated with the vaccine covered the entire spike protein, and the dominant responses were in regions 160-218 and 743-854. Spike-specific TCR breadth and depth rose significantly after two AZD1222 doses compared with day 0 and with MenACWY recipients. Participants were mostly white British, with more females than males. The authors suggested clonal diversity may have been underestimated. Because no day 14 peak-response samples were available, repertoires were characterized only after the peak T cell response. Epitopes outside the regions mutated in the B.1.351 and B.1.1.7 variants were reportedly recognized by nearly half of the unique spike-specific TCRs.

The CDR3 regions of human TCRbeta chains were subjected to immunosequencing. The study's processing was this. TCRs in the repertoires were compared against a reference library of SARS-CoV-2-specific TCRs that had been generated with the MIRA antigen-specificity platform. Breadth was defined as the fraction of unique TCRs that were SARS-CoV-2-associated. Depth was defined as the fraction of total T cells that were SARS-CoV-2-associated. Using the MIRA data, each spike-specific TCR was assigned both to the spike region to which the TCR was reactive and to a CD4 or CD8 class. Log10-transformed breadth and depth values were compared by one-way ANOVA with Sidak's multiple comparisons tests. What TCRdb holds here is the immuneACCESS table cut down to in-frame rearrangements. Part of the clones is not present; checked against another copy, under half of the missing clones reflect an unresolved V gene, and the others are unexplained. V, J and clone size reflect that table, while D and trimming were determined from the DNA. The sample profile shows 75,000 to 90,000 clones; roughly 88% of them were found once. 12% of the sample is held by the ten biggest clonotypes.

The material sequenced was peripheral blood, taken 28 days after the second AZD1222 dose. The sequence was obtained from an adult who received the AZD1222 COVID-19 vaccine.

The DNA reads as follows: TGTGCCAGCAGCAGGACTAGCGGGAGGGGGCAGTTCTTC. Its coded protein is CASSRTSGRGQFF. The chain is encoded by TRBV11-2 joined to TRBJ2-1; 15 nucleotides in the junction match TRBD2. For this chain, trimming is 5 bases at the V end and 12 bases at the J end, and the number of junction bases without a gene match is 2. Including cysteine and phenylalanine, the CDR3 has 13 amino acids. The sequence is cut down to CDR3 DNA, 39 bases in frame from base 1. The germline V gene yields SGHAT for CDR1 and FQNNGV for CDR2.